This T cell receptor beta chain was recorded in a study of human T cells and chemical hapten exposure. Study conclusions and caveats: Among TCRs, those above 1 in 1000 frequency were unaffected by DPC sensitization.

Each CDR3 protein gets one entry after TCRdb re-called the RACE reads with MiXCR. This sample has around 77,000 distinct CDR3 sequences, with about 9.4% found just once. This clonotype was seen more than once but under ten times. Its antigen is currently unknown. Regarding time point: patch test 1, 2 weeks after DPC sensitization. Regarding treatment: therapeutic diphenylcyclopropenone sensitization with weekly scalp DPC. Trimming cost V 1 base and J 6 bases; bases outside gene matches: 6. Germline CDR1 is LNHNV and CDR2 is YYDKDF (reference sequence). The CDR3 has 16 amino acids. This sequence originates from a woman in her 40s with alopecia areata. Some clones in this sample may be carry-over from other donors' samples. V is TRBV15 and J is TRBJ2-1; TRBD1 matches 10 bases. Material: whole blood, obtained in connection with sensitization to the hapten diphenylcyclopropenone (DPC). The CDR3 coding sequence is TGTGCCACCAGCAGAGGCACGGGACAGGGGCCCAATGAGCAGTTCTTC. Protein sequence: CATSRGTGQGPNEQFF.